This T cell receptor beta chain was found in a study of blood T cell repertoires in COVID-19. J lost 2 bases, V lost 6 bases, and 4 bases had no gene match. Germline CDR1 SNHLY, CDR2 FYNNEI. This CDR3 region has 15 residues. Sequencing used immunoSEQ multiplex PCR; TCRdb keeps in-frame clones, though not all of them. Of a few hundred thousand clones listed, approximately 81% are singletons. This rearrangement joins TRBV2 to TRBJ1-5; 10 bases agree with TRBD1. This TCR came from a woman under 30 with acute or convalescent COVID-19. Sequenced sample: peripheral blood. For the CDR3, the DNA is TGTGCCAGCAGGGACAGGGGGGCAGGCAATCAGCCCCAGCATTTT. Translated: CASRDRGAGNQPQHF.